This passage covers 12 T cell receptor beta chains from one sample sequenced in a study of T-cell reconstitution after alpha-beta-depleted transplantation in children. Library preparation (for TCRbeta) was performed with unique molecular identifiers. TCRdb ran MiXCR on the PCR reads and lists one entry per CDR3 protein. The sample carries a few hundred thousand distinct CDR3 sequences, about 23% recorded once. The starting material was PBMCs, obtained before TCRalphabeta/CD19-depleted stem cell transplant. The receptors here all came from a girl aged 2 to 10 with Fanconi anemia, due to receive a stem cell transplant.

CDR3 coding DNA: TGCGCCAGCAGCTCGCGGACAGGGGCCTACGAGCAGTACTTC. Its protein product is CASSSRTGAYEQYF. The gene calls are TRBV5-1 and TRBJ2-7, with 9 bases aligning to TRBD1. V lost 3 bases to trimming and J lost 2 bases; unmatched junction nucleotides: 3. The CDR3 length is 14 residues. The germline CDR1 and CDR2 sequences are SGHRS and YFSETQ.

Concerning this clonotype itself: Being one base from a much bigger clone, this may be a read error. The CDR3 loop is CSVKMGQGPNEQYF. CDR3 sequence (DNA): TGCAGCGTTAAAATGGGACAGGGGCCGAACGAGCAGTACTTC. This chain connects TRBV29-1 to TRBJ2-7; 10 bases align to TRBD1. Looked up from germline, CDR1 is SQVTM and CDR2 is ANQGSEA. CDR3 length equals 14 residues. The V and J ends lost 5 bases and 5 bases, in that order; junction bases with no gene match: 9.

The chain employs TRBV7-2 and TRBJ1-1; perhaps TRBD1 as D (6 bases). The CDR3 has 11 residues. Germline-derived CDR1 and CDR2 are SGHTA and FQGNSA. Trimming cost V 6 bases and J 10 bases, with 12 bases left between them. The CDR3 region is CASRQDRGAFF. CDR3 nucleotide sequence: TGTGCCAGCAGACAGGACAGAGGAGCTTTCTTT. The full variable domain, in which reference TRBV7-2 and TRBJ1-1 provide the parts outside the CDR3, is GAGVSQSPSNKVTEKGKDVELRCDPISGHTALYWYRQSLGQGLEFLIYFQGNSAPDKSGLPSDRFSAERTGGSVSTLTIQRTQQEDSAVYLCASRQDRGAFFGQGTRLTVV.

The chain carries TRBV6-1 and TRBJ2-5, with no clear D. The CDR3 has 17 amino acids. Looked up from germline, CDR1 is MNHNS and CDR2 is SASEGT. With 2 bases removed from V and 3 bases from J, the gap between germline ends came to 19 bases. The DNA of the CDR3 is TGTGCCAGCAGTGAAATCCCGATCCAGGTGTCCAAAGAGACCCAGTACTTC. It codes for CASSEIPIQVSKETQYF.

The DNA for the CDR3 is TGTGCCAGCAGTGAGACAACAATCTCTGGGGCCAACGTCCTGACTTTC. Its translation: CASSETTISGANVLTF. The J gene is TRBJ2-6, the V gene TRBV6-4; D ambiguous. There are 16 residues in the CDR3. CDR1 and CDR2 from the germline V gene are MRHNA and SNTAGT. V lost 3 bases to trimming and J lost 0 bases, with 9 bases between them.

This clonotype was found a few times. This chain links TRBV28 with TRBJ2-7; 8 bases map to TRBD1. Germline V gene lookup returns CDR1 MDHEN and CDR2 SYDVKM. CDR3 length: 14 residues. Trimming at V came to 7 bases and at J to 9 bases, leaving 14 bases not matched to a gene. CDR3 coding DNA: TGTGCCAGCAAACGACGGGACAGGCCCGTGGGGCAGTACTTC. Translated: CASKRRDRPVGQYF.

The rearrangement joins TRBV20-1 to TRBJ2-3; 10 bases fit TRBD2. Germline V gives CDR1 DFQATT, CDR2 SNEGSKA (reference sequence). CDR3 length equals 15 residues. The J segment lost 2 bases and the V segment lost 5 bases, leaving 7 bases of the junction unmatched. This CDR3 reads CSAFGLADPTDTQYF. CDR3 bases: TGCAGTGCTTTCGGACTAGCGGACCCCACAGATACGCAGTATTTT.

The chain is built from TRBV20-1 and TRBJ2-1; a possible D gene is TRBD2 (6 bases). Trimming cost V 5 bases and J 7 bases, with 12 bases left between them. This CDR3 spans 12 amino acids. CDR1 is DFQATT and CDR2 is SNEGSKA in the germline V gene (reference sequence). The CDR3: CSAAGTVNEQFF. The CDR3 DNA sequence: TGCAGTGCTGCCGGGACTGTAAATGAGCAGTTCTTC.

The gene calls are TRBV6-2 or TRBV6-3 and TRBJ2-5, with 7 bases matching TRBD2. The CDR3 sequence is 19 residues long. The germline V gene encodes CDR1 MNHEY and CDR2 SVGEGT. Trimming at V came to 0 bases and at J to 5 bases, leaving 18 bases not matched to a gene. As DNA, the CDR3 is TGTGCCAGCAGTTACTCGATTTCAACACAGGCGGGAGCAAGGGAGACCCAGTACTTC. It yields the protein CASSYSISTQAGARETQYF.

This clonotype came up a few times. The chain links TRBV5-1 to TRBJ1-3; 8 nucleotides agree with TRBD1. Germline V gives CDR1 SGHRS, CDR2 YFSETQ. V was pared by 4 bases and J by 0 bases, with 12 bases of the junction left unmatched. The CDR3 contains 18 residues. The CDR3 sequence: CASSLRQGSTRSGNTIYF. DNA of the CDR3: TGCGCCAGCAGCCTTAGACAGGGGAGTACTCGCTCTGGAAACACCATATATTTT.

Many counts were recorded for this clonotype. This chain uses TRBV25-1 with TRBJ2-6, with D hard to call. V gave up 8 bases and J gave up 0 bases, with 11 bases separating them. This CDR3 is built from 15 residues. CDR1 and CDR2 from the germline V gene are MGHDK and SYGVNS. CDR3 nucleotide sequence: TGTGCCAGCCGTAGCAGTAACTCTGGGGCCAACGTCCTGACTTTC. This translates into CASRSSNSGANVLTF.

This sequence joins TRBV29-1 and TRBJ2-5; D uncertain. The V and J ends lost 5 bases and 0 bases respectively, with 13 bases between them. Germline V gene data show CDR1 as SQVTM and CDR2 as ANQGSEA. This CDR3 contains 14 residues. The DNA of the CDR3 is TGCAGCGTTTTACACGAGGAGTACCAAGAGACCCAGTACTTC. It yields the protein CSVLHEEYQETQYF.